This T cell receptor (beta chain) came from a study of beta chain features in type 1 diabetes (dated by TCRdb to 2017 to 2018). About the investigation overall: No differences in mean age, gender distribution, total cell number or subset yield were found between patients and healthy donors. A total of 85 million to 140 million sorted cells were examined across all samples, and the number of cells per subset was strongly correlated with RNA yield. The study compared TCRB repertoires of sorted circulating CD4+ T cell subsets between recently diagnosed type 1 diabetes patients and matched healthy donors. Naive and central memory subsets were obtained from all 30 or so donors, but regulatory and stem cell-like memory subsets were isolated from only 8 patients and 8 healthy donors. What the work shows at the level of the full study, not this receptor alone: Shorter templates might be favored by PCR, yet because patient and control samples were amplified and corrected together, any such skew would affect both groups equally. Because cDNA was sequenced instead of genomic DNA, activated cells with high expression could be over-represented, although the groups did not differ in activation or CD3 levels. Patients with type 1 diabetes made fewer insertions and deleted more nucleotides at VDJ recombination sites, implying thymic rearrangement abnormalities. Because the HLA sub-analyses included only small numbers of individuals, any influence of HLA type on TCRB rearrangement was left unresolved. Naive, central memory and regulatory TCRB repertoires appeared to be more similar among patients than among healthy donors. Type 1 diabetes patients showed a moderate but significant shortening of TCRB CDR3 length in all four CD4+ subsets.

As concerns this clone: Its antigen remains undetermined. No much larger clonotype is one base removed from it; base qualities were not supplied.

From each donor, a single peripheral blood sample of approximately 0.11 L on average was drawn into heparinised tubes. A BD FACSAria II and a panel including CD45RO, CCR7, CD25, CD127, CD95 and CD27 were used to sort naive, central memory, regulatory and stem cell-like memory CD4+ T cells. Purity was above 95% for every sorted population. Right away, PBMCs were isolated by Lymphoprep density gradient centrifugation and were stained directly, with no culture step. So that batch effects would be minimized, each experiment stained and sorted samples in pairs, pairing one healthy donor with one patient. The entire isolated RNA was reverse transcribed using the High Capacity cDNA Reverse Transcription Kit, and thus expressed TCRB transcripts were sequenced. Deep immunoSEQ sequencing was performed on naive, central memory and regulatory T cell samples, with an average of about 3.6 million total reads per sample. Sorted cells were lysed in RLT buffer and RNA was extracted with DNase-treated RNeasy Micro or Mini kits, depending on cell number. Each cell subset was processed separately to prevent cross-contamination, with patient and healthy donor samples processed together. The immunoSEQ multiplex PCR was used to amplify TCRB sequences from cDNA, generating 87-bp fragments that spanned the CDR3 region. Sequencing of the amplicons was done on the Illumina HiSeq platform. On the study's bioinformatics: PCR bias was corrected computationally using synthetic template baselines, and reads within Hamming distance 2 were collapsed, with unmergeable singletons discarded. Reads were aligned to IMGT to assign V, D and J genes, CDR3 length, and insertions or deletions at six rearrangement sites. Within each subset, clonotype counts were normalized to the number of sorted cells before true diversity and Gini coefficients were calculated with the tcR R package. The overlap coefficient, calculated on TCRB nucleotide sequences, was used to quantify repertoire sharing. TCRdb obtained this table from immuneACCESS and retained in-frame rearrangements with V and J assigned. These tables miss some clones; where compared with another copy, unresolved V genes account for less than half of the shortfall, and the remainder is unexplained. V and J calls and clone size are as listed in that table; D and trimming were resolved from the DNA. The sample yields tens of thousands of clones; roughly 70% were counted once. Jointly, the top ten make up approximately 2% of the sample.

Sequenced input: Tregs from blood. Sample cell subset or site, as interpreted from the label and publication: regulatory CD4+ T cells. The sequence was obtained from a woman under 30 with type 1 diabetes.

The CDR3: CASSWLDPRGHNEQFF. The DNA sequence is as follows: TGTGCCAGCAGCTGGTTGGACCCTAGGGGGCACAATGAGCAGTTCTTC. The V gene is TRBV7-2 and the J gene is TRBJ2-1; 7 central nucleotides agree with TRBD1. From cysteine to phenylalanine, the CDR3 is 16 amino acids long. Only the CDR3 part of the read is kept: 48 bases, read in frame from the first base. Unmatched junction bases come to 11, with V trimmed by 4 bases and J by 5 bases. CDR1 and CDR2, looked up from the germline V gene, are SGHTA and FQGNSA.